The clone carrying this T cell receptor beta chain has just a few counts. Its antigen is undetermined. Using a J-beta primer mix together with a sample-barcoded 5' primer, a second PCR was run for about 7 to 12 cycles. TCRdb recomputed calls from the 5' RACE reads with MiXCR, one row per CDR3 protein. This sample carries approximately 800,000 distinct CDR3 sequences, about 55% of them seen once, and the ten largest clones take about two fifths. The data were taken from a study of blood T cells in healthy people across ages. Findings and limits, study-wide: Bulk PBMC profiling left naive and antigen-experienced comparisons inconclusive.

In germline, CDR1 is SQVTM, CDR2 ANQGSEA. V was trimmed by 4 bases and J by 6 bases, leaving 16 bases between them. The CDR3 contains 13 residues. The origin of this receptor is a man older than 75 in good health. The sequencing sample was made of blood. This chain links TRBV29-1 with TRBJ2-7; D gene uncertain. The CDR3 bases are TGCAGCGTTGTCTCGGGTCAAGGTGGCGAGCAGTACTTC. This translates into CSVVSGQGGEQYF.